This T cell receptor (beta chain) stems from a study of control samples from healthy donors and cancer patients. This CDR3 is 15 amino acids long. CDR1 is MNHNS and CDR2 is SASEGT in the germline V gene. Trimming removed 1 base from V and 7 bases from J; junction bases left unmatched: 6. TCRdb's copy holds only in-frame clones and misses some; the assay was immunoSEQ multiplex PCR. The sample shows fewer than 80,000 clones, around 90% of them seen only once. Sample: PBMCs. The chain combines TRBV6-1 with TRBJ2-3; 9 bases map to TRBD2. The TCR comes from a man aged 55-75 years with colorectal cancer. In DNA form, the CDR3 reads TGTGCCAGCAGTGAAGGGAGCGGGGGGATGTATACGCAGTATTTT. Translation gives CASSEGSGGMYTQYF.